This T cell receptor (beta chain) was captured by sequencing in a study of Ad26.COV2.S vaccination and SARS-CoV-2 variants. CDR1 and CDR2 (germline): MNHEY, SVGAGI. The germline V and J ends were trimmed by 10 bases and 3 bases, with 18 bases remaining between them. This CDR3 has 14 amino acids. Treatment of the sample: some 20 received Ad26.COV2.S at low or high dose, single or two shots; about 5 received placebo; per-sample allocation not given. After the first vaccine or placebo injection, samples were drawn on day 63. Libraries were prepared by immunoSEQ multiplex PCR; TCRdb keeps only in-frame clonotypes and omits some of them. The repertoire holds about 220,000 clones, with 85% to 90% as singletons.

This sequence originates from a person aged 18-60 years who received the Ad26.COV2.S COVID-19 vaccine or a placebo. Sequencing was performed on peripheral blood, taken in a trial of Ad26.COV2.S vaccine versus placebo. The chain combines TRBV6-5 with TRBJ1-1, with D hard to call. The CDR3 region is CATRITPLDTEAFF. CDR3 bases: TGTGCCACCAGAATAACCCCCCTCGACACTGAAGCTTTCTTT.